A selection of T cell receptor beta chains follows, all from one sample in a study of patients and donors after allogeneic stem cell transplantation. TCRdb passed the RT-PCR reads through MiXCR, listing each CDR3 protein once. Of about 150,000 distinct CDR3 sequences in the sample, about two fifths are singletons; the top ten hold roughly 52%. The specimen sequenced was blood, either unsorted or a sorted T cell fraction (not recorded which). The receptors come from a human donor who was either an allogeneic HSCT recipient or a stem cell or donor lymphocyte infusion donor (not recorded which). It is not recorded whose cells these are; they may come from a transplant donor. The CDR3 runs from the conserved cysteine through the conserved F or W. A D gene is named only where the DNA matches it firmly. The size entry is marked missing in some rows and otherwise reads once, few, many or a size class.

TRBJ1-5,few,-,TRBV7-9,CASSQEWDQPQHF,TGTGCCAGCAGCCAAGAGTGGGATCAGCCCCAGCATTTT
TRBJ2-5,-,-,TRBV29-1,CSVVQTPGLQETQYF,TGCAGCGTGGTCCAAACACCGGGACTCCAAGAGACCCAGTACTTC
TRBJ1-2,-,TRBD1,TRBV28,CASRLDRGGDGYTF,TGTGCCAGCAGGTTGGACAGGGGAGGAGATGGCTACACCTTC
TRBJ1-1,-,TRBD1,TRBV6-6,CASSQTVGPGGTEAFF,TGTGCCAGCAGCCAAACAGTGGGTCCAGGGGGGACTGAAGCTTTCTTT
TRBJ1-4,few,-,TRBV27,CASSLGNEKLFF,TGTGCCAGCAGTTTGGGAAATGAAAAACTGTTTTTT
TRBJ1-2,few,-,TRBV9,CASSVGGFDGYTF,TGTGCCAGCAGCGTAGGAGGGTTCGATGGCTACACCTTC
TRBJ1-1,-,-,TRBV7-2,CASSPPGHTNTEAFF,TGTGCCAGCAGCCCACCGGGACATACGAACACTGAAGCTTTCTTT
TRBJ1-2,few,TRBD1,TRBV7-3,CASSRRQGERYTF,TGTGCCAGCAGCCGAAGACAGGGGGAACGCTACACCTTC
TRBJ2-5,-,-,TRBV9,CASSVAGRLAGQETQYF,TGTGCCAGCAGCGTAGCTGGGAGGCTAGCTGGCCAAGAGACCCAGTACTTC
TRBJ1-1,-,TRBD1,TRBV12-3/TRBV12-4,CASSLGPGQGGAEAFF,TGTGCCAGCAGTTTGGGGCCGGGACAGGGGGGCGCTGAAGCTTTCTTT
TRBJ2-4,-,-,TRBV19,CASSGGQLSIAKNIQYF,TGTGCCAGTAGTGGGGGACAACTCTCGATAGCCAAAAACATTCAGTACTTC
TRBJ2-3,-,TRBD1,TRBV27,CASSLVQGLADTQYF,TGTGCCAGCAGTTTAGTACAGGGGCTGGCAGATACGCAGTATTTT
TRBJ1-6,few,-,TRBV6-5,CASSYSFIGGVRSPLHF,TGTGCCAGCAGTTACTCGTTCATCGGGGGGGTAAGATCACCCCTCCACTTT
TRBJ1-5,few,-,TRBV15,CATSSVRVISNQPQHF,TGTGCCACCAGCAGTGTCCGGGTCATTAGCAATCAGCCCCAGCATTTT
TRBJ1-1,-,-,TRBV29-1,CSVLGGGPFF,TGCAGCGTTCTGGGCGGCGGCCCTTTCTTT
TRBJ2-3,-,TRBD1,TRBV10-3,CAITSDRVGTDTQYF,TGTGCCATCACATCGGACAGGGTTGGCACAGATACGCAGTATTTT
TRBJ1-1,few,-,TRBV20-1,CSASRTGSEAFF,TGCAGTGCTAGTAGAACAGGGAGTGAAGCTTTCTTT
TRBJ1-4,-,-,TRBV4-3,CASSQDSSRYPEKLFF,TGCGCCAGCAGCCAAGATTCATCCAGGTATCCTGAAAAACTGTTTTTT
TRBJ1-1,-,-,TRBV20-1,CRPSGGQSEAFF,TGCAGGCCTAGCGGGGGGCAATCTGAAGCTTTCTTT
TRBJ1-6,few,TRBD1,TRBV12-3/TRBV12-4,CASSRGPHNSPLHF,TGTGCCAGCAGTAGGGGGCCGCATAATTCACCCCTCCACTTT